Shown below are 10 T cell receptor beta chains from a single sample sequenced in a study of T cells in Graves' hyperthyroidism and ophthalmopathy. Researchers amplified the TCR beta CDR3 regions from RNA transcripts. The HTBI set primed first-round TCR CDR3 RT-PCR. Each CDR3 protein is one row after TCRdb ran MiXCR on the multiplex PCR reads. The top ten hold approximately 24% of the sample, which has roughly 150,000 distinct CDR3 sequences, over 8% seen once. The sequenced sample was blood. These receptors came from a woman between 18 and 29 years old with Graves' hyperthyroidism that later progressed to Graves' ophthalmopathy.

Comments on this clonotype: A much larger clonotype is one base distant, so this may be a read error. This chain links TRBV3-1 with TRBJ2-2; D is perhaps TRBD2 (6 bases). V lost 0 bases and J lost 4, with 18 bases in between. CDR1 is LGHDT, CDR2 YNNKEL, per germline (reference sequence). The CDR3 is made up of 18 amino acids. The CDR3 nucleotides read TGTGCCAGCAGCCAAGATCTGAAACGGACTATCGGCACCGGGGAGCTGTTTTTT. Its translation: CASSQDLKRTIGTGELFF.

This clonotype was recorded at least ten times. The chain combines TRBV10-3 with TRBJ2-7; 9 bases are shared with TRBD1. In germline, CDR1 is ENHRY, CDR2 SYGVKD. V dropped 6 bases and J dropped 2; count of bases not matched to a gene: 5. The CDR3 is 14 residues long. CDR3 protein: CAISGDRDPYEQYF. The CDR3, as DNA: TGTGCCATCAGCGGGGACAGGGACCCCTACGAGCAGTACTTC.

This clonotype was seen many times. The J gene is TRBJ2-2, the V gene TRBV24-1, with D perhaps assigned TRBD1 or TRBD2 (5 bases each). Germline V CDR1 and CDR2: KGHDR, SFDVKD. The V and J ends lost 4 bases and 7 bases respectively, with 18 bases between them. The CDR3 has 16 amino acids. CDR3 nucleotides: TGTGCCACCAGTGACGCATCGGGACCCCATTTCGGGGAGCTGTTTTTT. This gives the protein CATSDASGPHFGELFF.

In this sample, this clonotype turned up many times. The chain carries TRBV27 and TRBJ2-1, with TRBD2 matching 9 bases. The germline gives CDR1 MNHEY, CDR2 SMNVEV (reference sequence). The CDR3 extends over 15 amino acids. Trimming took 1 base from V and 6 from J; bases not matched to a gene: 4. The CDR3 sequence: CASSLLAGVSNEQFF. As DNA, the CDR3 is TGTGCCAGCAGTTTATTAGCGGGAGTAAGCAATGAGCAGTTCTTC.

As regards this clonotype: Lacking the conserved final phenylalanine or tryptophan, this CDR3 likely reflects a read error. The chain uses TRBV14 and TRBJ2-7; 7 bases map to TRBD2. From germline, CDR1 is SGHDN and CDR2 FVKESK. This CDR3 region has 15 residues. The trim removed 5 bases at V and 2 bases at J, leaving 9 bases unmatched. This CDR3 is CASSWGGGGTYEQYL. The CDR3 bases are TGTGCCAGCAGCTGGGGAGGCGGGGGTACCTACGAGCAGTACCTC.

The table lists this clonotype with many counts. This sequence joins TRBV7-6 and TRBJ2-3; D uncertain. The germline V gene encodes CDR1 SGHVS and CDR2 FNYEAQ. Trimming cost V 5 bases and J 1 base, with 4 bases left between them. The CDR3 is 12 residues long. CDR3 amino acids: CASSARTDTQYF. The CDR3 DNA reads TGTGCCAGCAGCGCCCGCACAGATACGCAGTATTTT.

This clonotype was seen many times. The CDR3 nucleotides read TGCAGTGCTAGTTATGGGACCTTTACGAGGACTGAAGCTTTCTTT. This translates into CSASYGTFTRTEAFF. The J gene is TRBJ1-1, the V gene TRBV20-1; perhaps TRBD1 as D (5 bases). Germline values: CDR1 DFQATT, CDR2 SNEGSKA (reference sequence). This CDR3 is built from 15 residues. Trimming took off 3 bases at V and 5 bases at J, with 19 bases between the two ends.

This clonotype occurred many times. The chain employs TRBV7-2 and TRBJ1-6, with D maybe TRBD1 (6 bases). The CDR3 sequence is 18 residues long. V was cut by 1 base and J by 3 bases, with 16 bases left in between. The germline gives CDR1 SGHTA, CDR2 FQGNSA. The CDR3 sequence is CASSLGLGGILYNSPLHF. The CDR3 DNA is TGTGCCAGCAGCTTAGGTTTAGGGGGTATCCTCTATAATTCACCCCTCCACTTT.

This chain uses TRBV20-1 with TRBJ2-2; no reliable D call. The germline V gene encodes CDR1 DFQATT and CDR2 SNEGSKA (reference sequence). The CDR3 consists of 14 residues. V dropped 8 bases and J dropped 3 bases, with 16 bases sitting between them. This chain's CDR3 is CSTRTNDYTGELFF. CDR3 bases: TGCAGTACCCGGACCAACGACTACACCGGGGAGCTGTTTTTT.

Ten or more counts support this clonotype. This rearrangement joins TRBV12-3 or TRBV12-4 to TRBJ2-5; TRBD1 agrees at 7 bases. V lost 5 bases and J lost 2; bases outside the gene matches: 5. The CDR3 runs 14 residues. CDR3 nucleotides: TGTGCCAGCAGTCTCGACAGGGAACAAGAGACCCAGTACTTC. It yields the protein CASSLDREQETQYF.